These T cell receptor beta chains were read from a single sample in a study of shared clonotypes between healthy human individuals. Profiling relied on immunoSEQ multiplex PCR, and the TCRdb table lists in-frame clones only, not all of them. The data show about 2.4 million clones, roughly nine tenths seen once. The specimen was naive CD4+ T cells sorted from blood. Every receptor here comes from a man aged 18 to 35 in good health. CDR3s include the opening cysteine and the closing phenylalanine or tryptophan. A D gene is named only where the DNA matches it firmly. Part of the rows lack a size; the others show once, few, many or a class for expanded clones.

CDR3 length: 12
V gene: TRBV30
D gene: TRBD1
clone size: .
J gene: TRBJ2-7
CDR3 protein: CASGQGGYEQYF
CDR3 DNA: TGTGCCTCTGGACAGGGGGGCTACGAGCAGTACTTC

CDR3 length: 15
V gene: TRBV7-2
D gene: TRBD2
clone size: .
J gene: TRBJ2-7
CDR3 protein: CASSLFGTSGSEQYF
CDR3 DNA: TGTGCCAGCAGCTTATTCGGGACTAGCGGGAGCGAGCAGTACTTC

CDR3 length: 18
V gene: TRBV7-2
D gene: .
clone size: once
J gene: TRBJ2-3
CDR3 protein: CASIKQRLQGLGADTQYF
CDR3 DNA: TGTGCCAGCATCAAGCAACGACTCCAGGGTTTGGGGGCAGATACGCAGTATTTT

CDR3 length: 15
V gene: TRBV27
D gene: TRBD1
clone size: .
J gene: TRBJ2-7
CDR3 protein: CASSLGQGDIYEQYF
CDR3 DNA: TGTGCCAGCAGTCTCGGACAGGGGGATATCTACGAGCAGTACTTC

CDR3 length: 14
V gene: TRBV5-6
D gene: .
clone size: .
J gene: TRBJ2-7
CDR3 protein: CASGKGQFSYEQYF
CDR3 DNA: TGTGCCAGCGGAAAGGGGCAGTTCTCCTACGAGCAGTACTTC

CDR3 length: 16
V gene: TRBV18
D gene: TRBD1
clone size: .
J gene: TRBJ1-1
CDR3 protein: CASSRLDRGPRTEAFF
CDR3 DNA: TGTGCCAGCTCACGACTTGACAGGGGGCCAAGAACTGAAGCTTTCTTT

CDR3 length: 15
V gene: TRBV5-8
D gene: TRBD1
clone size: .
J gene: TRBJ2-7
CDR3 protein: CASTWVDRASYEQYF
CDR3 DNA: TGTGCCAGCACTTGGGTTGACAGGGCCTCCTACGAGCAGTACTTC

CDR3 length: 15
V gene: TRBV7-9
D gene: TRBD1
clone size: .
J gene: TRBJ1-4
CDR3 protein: CASSAGTGEREKLFF
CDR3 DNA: TGTGCCAGCAGCGCCGGGACAGGGGAGCGGGAAAAACTGTTTTTT

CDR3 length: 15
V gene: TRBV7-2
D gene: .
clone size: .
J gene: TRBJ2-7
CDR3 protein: CASSLGRGGAYEQYF
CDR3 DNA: TGTGCCAGCAGCTTAGGCAGGGGGGGCGCCTACGAGCAGTACTTC

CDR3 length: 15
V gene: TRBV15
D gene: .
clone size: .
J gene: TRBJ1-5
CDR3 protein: CATSRDYSSNQPQHF
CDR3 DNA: TGTGCCACCAGCAGAGATTACAGCAGCAATCAGCCCCAGCATTTT